This is a list of T cell receptor beta chains from one sample in a study of T cell responses to AZD1222 COVID-19 vaccine. TCRdb's copy holds only in-frame clones and misses some; the assay was immunoSEQ multiplex PCR. The table has about 120,000 clones, around 87% seen once. Material: peripheral blood, obtained on day 0 of AZD1222 vaccination. Receptors were obtained from an adult in good health. Each CDR3 is given with its conserved first and last residue. The D gene is left open where the match is weak. Some rows have no size entry. The others give once, few or many, or a class for an expanded clone.

>TRBV4-1|TRBD1|-|TRBJ2-7|14
TGCGCCAGCAGCCACACAGGGGAAGGCTACGAGCAGTACTTC
CASSHTGEGYEQYF
>TRBV6-5|-|-|TRBJ2-7|15
TGTGCCAGCAAAAGGGGCAGTACATTCGGGCACGAGCAGTACTTC
CASKRGSTFGHEQYF
>TRBV2|-|-|TRBJ1-2|13
TGTGCCAGCAGTGACAGGGAGGGCTATGGCTACACCTTC
CASSDREGYGYTF
>TRBV21-1|-|-|TRBJ2-3|16
TGTGCCAGCAGCAAACCCGACCGACCCACTACAGATACGCAGTATTTT
CASSKPDRPTTDTQYF
>TRBV28|-|-|TRBJ1-2|11
TGTGCCAGCAGCCGATACTATGGCTACACCTTC
CASSRYYGYTF
>TRBV4-1|TRBD1|few|TRBJ1-4|13
TGCGCCAGCAGCCAGGGACAGGGCGTAAAACTGTTTTTT
CASSQGQGVKLFF
>TRBV6-5|TRBD2|-|TRBJ2-7|15
TGTGCCAGCGGCCGGGGGACCGGGGGGGCCTACGAGCAGTACTTC
CASGRGTGGAYEQYF
>TRBV19|-|-|TRBJ1-3|15
TGTGCCAGTAGTTGGCTGTTGGAGGCTGGAAACACCATATATTTT
CASSWLLEAGNTIYF
>TRBV19|-|-|TRBJ2-7|16
TGTGCCAGTAGTATAGCCGGTAGGGGGGGGCCCTACGAGCAGTACTTC
CASSIAGRGGPYEQYF
>TRBV23-1|-|-|TRBJ1-2|15
TGCGCCAGCAGTGGGGAGCAGACTTTAAGCTATGGCTACACCTTC
CASSGEQTLSYGYTF
>TRBV7-9|TRBD2|-|TRBJ2-5|14
TGTGCCAGCAGCCGCGGGCGGGGGCAAGAGACCCAGTACTTC
CASSRGRGQETQYF
>TRBV6-1|-|-|TRBJ1-2|12
TGTGCCAGCAGTGAAGGGGGATTTGGCTACACCTTC
CASSEGGFGYTF
>TRBV10-3|TRBD2|-|TRBJ2-3|16
TGTGCCATCAGTGAGGGGGCTAGCGGGATCACAGATACGCAGTATTTT
CAISEGASGITDTQYF
>TRBV3-1/TRBV3-2|TRBD2|-|TRBJ2-5|13
TGTGCCAGCCGGCTAGCGGGGCAAGAGACCCAGTACTTC
CASRLAGQETQYF
>TRBV9|-|-|TRBJ1-1|15
TGTGCCAGCGCTGGGGGAGCACAGGGGAACACTGAAGCTTTCTTT
CASAGGAQGNTEAFF
>TRBV6-5|TRBD1|-|TRBJ1-2|15
TGTGCCAGCAGTCCCGGGACAGGTTCTAACTATGGCTACACCTTC
CASSPGTGSNYGYTF
>TRBV25-1|-|-|TRBJ1-4|17
TGTGCCAGCAGTGGAGGGACACGGAGCGCAACTAATGAAAAACTGTTTTTT
CASSGGTRSATNEKLFF
>TRBV28|-|once|TRBJ1-2|12
TGTGCCAGCCCGGGAACCAGGGGAGGCTACACCTTC
CASPGTRGGYTF
>TRBV28|-|-|TRBJ2-7|13
TGTGCCAGCATCCGACAGGGAGGGTACGAGCAGTACTTC
CASIRQGGYEQYF
>TRBV12-5|TRBD2|-|TRBJ2-7|15
TGTGCTAGTGCCTTAGCGGGGGGCCCCGCCAACGAGCAGTACTTC
CASALAGGPANEQYF
>TRBV5-1|-|-|TRBJ2-3|13
TGCGCCAGCAGCTTGGCCCATGGAGATACGCAGTATTTT
CASSLAHGDTQYF
>TRBV5-4|-|-|TRBJ2-7|14
TGTGCCAGCAGTTTCACTAGCACGACGAACGAGCAGTACTTC
CASSFTSTTNEQYF
>TRBV6-5|TRBD2|-|TRBJ2-5|14
TGTGCCAGCAGGGGACTAGCGGGGGTGGAGACCCAGTACTTC
CASRGLAGVETQYF
>TRBV4-1|-|-|TRBJ2-7|14
TGCGCCAGCAGCCAACTTCCAGACTCCTACGAGCAGTACTTC
CASSQLPDSYEQYF
>TRBV9|-|-|TRBJ1-1|14
TGTGCCAGCAGCGTAGGCCGGGGAAAGGCTGAAGCTTTCTTT
CASSVGRGKAEAFF
>TRBV10-3|TRBD2|-|TRBJ2-3|17
TGTGCCATCAGTGAGTCCCGGCTAGCGGGGTTCACAGATACGCAGTATTTT
CAISESRLAGFTDTQYF
>TRBV21-1|-|-|TRBJ1-3|16
TGTGCCAGCAGCCTCCAGGGGGGGCACTCTGGAAACACCATATATTTT
CASSLQGGHSGNTIYF
>TRBV24-1|TRBD1|-|TRBJ1-2|13
TGTGCCACCAGTGGTCAGGGGGCTTCTGGCTACACCTTC
CATSGQGASGYTF
>TRBV2|TRBD1|-|TRBJ1-2|15
TGTGCCAGCAATCCGGAGGGGGCGTATGACTATGGCTACACCTTC
CASNPEGAYDYGYTF
>TRBV6-5|-|-|TRBJ1-2|15
TGTGCCAGCAGTTACTCGAGAGGGGGACAATATGGCTACACCTTC
CASSYSRGGQYGYTF
>TRBV18|-|once|TRBJ1-1|14
TGTGCCAGCTCACCGCGGGTTGTCCGCACTGAAGCTTTCTTT
CASSPRVVRTEAFF
>TRBV2|-|-|TRBJ2-7|14
TGTGCCAGCACCCCGGGACGGTTCCGAGAAGAGCAGTACTTC
CASTPGRFREEQYF
>TRBV19|TRBD1|-|TRBJ2-7|14
TGTGCCAGTAGTATACCAGGGGGCTCCTACGAGCAGTACTTC
CASSIPGGSYEQYF
>TRBV6-5|-|once|TRBJ2-1|15
TGTGCCAGCAGTCTTGACAGGAGCTCCTACAATGAGCAGTTCTTC
CASSLDRSSYNEQFF
>TRBV19|TRBD2|-|TRBJ2-1|14
TGTGCCAGCTCTGCTAGCGGGGGCTACAATGAGCAGTTCTTC
CASSASGGYNEQFF
>TRBV10-2|-|-|TRBJ1-4|14
TGCGCCACCGCACCGGGGGATATCAATGAAAAACTGTTTTTT
CATAPGDINEKLFF
>TRBV7-9|-|-|TRBJ1-3|14
TGTGCCAGCAGCTCACGGACAACTGACAACACCATATATTTT
CASSSRTTDNTIYF
>TRBV23-1|-|few|TRBJ1-2|14
TGCGCCAGCAGTCAACCAGGGAAGGCGATCGGCTACACCTTC
CASSQPGKAIGYTF
>TRBV5-6|TRBD1|-|TRBJ1-1|12
TGTGCCAGCAGCATGGACAGGGGGAAGGCTTTCTTT
CASSMDRGKAFF
>TRBV9|TRBD2|-|TRBJ2-1|20
TGTGCCAGCAGCCCTCGCTACGTGACTAGCGACAAAAGCTCCTACAATGAGCAGTTCTTC
CASSPRYVTSDKSSYNEQFF
>TRBV7-2|-|once|TRBJ1-1|13
TGTGCCAGCAGCTTCCGGGCCGCCACTGAAGCTTTCTTT
CASSFRAATEAFF
>TRBV4-2|TRBD1|-|TRBJ1-1|15
TGTGCCAGCTCACCGGGGCAGGGGGCCCACACTGAAGCTTTCTTT
CASSPGQGAHTEAFF